This T cell receptor beta chain was recorded in a study of cytomegalovirus exposure and HLA in healthy donors. Study at large: About 79 million unique TCRs from HLA-typed donors were held in an early data release.

CDR3 length: 17 amino acids. Germline loops: CDR1 ENHRY, CDR2 SYGVKD. The V gene end was trimmed by 3 bases and the J gene end by 2 bases; junction bases not matched to a gene: 8. Study-wide points: Specificity for CMV antigens was confirmed in vitro for a few of the CMV-associated chains. Roughly uniform sequencing depth across donors was assumed, possibly incorrectly. The later analysis indicated that the majority of CMV-associated TCR beta chains appeared HLA-restricted.

Primers included in the PCR were 60 Vbeta and 13 Jbeta primers. The data were produced by immunoSEQ multiplex PCR, yet TCRdb's version contains in-frame clones alone and is incomplete. The table lists 150,000 to 200,000 clones, 80% to 85% of them singletons. On this clone: Its matching antigen is unknown.

This sequence originates from a man aged 50 or older in good health and CMV-seropositive. The chain uses TRBV10-3 and TRBJ2-1, with 9 bases fitting TRBD2. Input material: PBMCs. Here the CDR3 reads CAISDGWASGTYNEQFF. CDR3 DNA sequence: TGTGCCATCAGTGATGGTTGGGCTAGCGGGACCTACAATGAGCAGTTCTTC.